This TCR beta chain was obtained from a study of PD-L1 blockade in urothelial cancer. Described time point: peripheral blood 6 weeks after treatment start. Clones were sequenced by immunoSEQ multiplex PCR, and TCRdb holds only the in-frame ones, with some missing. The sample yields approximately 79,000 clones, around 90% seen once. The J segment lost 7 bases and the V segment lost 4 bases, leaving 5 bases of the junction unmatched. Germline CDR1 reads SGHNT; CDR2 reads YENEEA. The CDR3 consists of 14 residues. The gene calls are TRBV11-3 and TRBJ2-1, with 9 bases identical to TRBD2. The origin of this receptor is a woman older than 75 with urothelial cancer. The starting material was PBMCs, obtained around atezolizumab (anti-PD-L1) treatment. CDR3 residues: CASSSGGLANEQFF. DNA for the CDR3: TGTGCCAGCAGCTCAGGGGGACTAGCAAATGAGCAGTTCTTC.